The present T cell receptor (beta chain) was sequenced within a study of response to subunit inactivated influenza vaccine (dated by TCRdb to the late 2010s). With regard to the full study: To follow how T cells responded to a trivalent subunit inactivated influenza vaccine, the researchers relied on deep quantitative profiling of the T cell receptor repertoire. General findings and caveats noted by the study authors: The authors proposed that each seasonal influenza vaccination may bring in only a limited number of new T cells.

In the paper's terms, the time point label means: 45 days after influenza vaccine administration. In its sample, this clonotype was seen a few times. This clone's antigen is unknown. Within one base of it there is no much larger clone, and no base qualities were kept. The CDR3 spans 18 residues, from the cysteine through the phenylalanine. The kept DNA is CDR3 alone, 54 bases in frame from the first base. Sequences SGHVS (CDR1) and FQNEAQ (CDR2) are obtained from the germline V gene. Here V drops 0 bases and J drops 3 bases, and the junction holds 9 bases not matched to any gene. Receptor libraries were prepared by RT-PCR. The instrument was an Illumina HiSeq 2500. The raw public reads went through TCRdb reprocessing: fastp at Q25, MiXCR clone calling, in-frame beta chains kept. Each CDR3 protein appears once, grouped with its most common genes and DNA. The sample table lists hundreds of thousands of distinct CDR3 sequences, 9.5% to 13% of them with a count of one. Over 9.5% of the sample rests with the top ten.

The sequence links TRBV7-8 to TRBJ2-5; a stretch of 11 junction bases matches TRBD2. Sequencing used PBMCs from blood, obtained about 6 weeks after vaccination. This receptor was taken from a man aged 45-65 years who received an inactivated influenza vaccine. Donor details come from another sample of the same person, matched by shared clones. The DNA sequence follows: TGTGCCAGCAGCTTAGCGCGGCGTCTAGCGGGGGGTAAAGAGACCCAGTACTTC. This encodes CASSLARRLAGGKETQYF.